These 30 T cell receptor beta chains originate from one sample sequenced in a study of long-term antiretroviral therapy in people with HIV. Sequencing relied on immunoSEQ assay v3.0, run at survey level. Measured with immunoSEQ multiplex PCR; TCRdb has only the in-frame clones, and not every one. The sample includes about 27,000 clones, roughly 82% of them seen just once. The sequencing here drew on unsorted PBMCs, taken 0.8 years before starting antiretroviral therapy. Source of these receptors: a man aged 18 to 29 with HIV.

This clone was recorded once. The rearrangement links TRBV5-1 to TRBJ2-1; a possible D gene is TRBD2 (5 bases). Looked up from germline, CDR1 is SGHRS and CDR2 is YFSETQ. The CDR3 runs to 13 residues. V lost 4 bases, J lost 9 bases, and 14 bases lay in between. CDR3 protein: CASSAVRAVEQFF. CDR3 bases: TGCGCCAGCAGCGCGGTGCGGGCGGTTGAGCAGTTCTTC.

J is TRBJ2-5 and V is TRBV14; maybe TRBD1 (6 bases). Per germline, CDR1 SGHDN and CDR2 FVKESK. V lost 1 base, J lost 3 bases, and 24 bases lay in between. This CDR3 is built from 19 residues. CDR3 region: CASSQVEVSRGDLEETQYF. The CDR3, as DNA: TGTGCCAGCAGCCAAGTCGAAGTCTCCAGGGGCGATTTAGAAGAGACCCAGTACTTC.

This chain links TRBV14 with TRBJ2-3; 12 nucleotides line up with TRBD2. The CDR3 has 16 amino acids. Germline trimming cut 4 bases from V and 1 base from J; bases unmatched to any gene: 3. CDR1 is SGHDN and CDR2 is FVKESK in the germline V gene. The chain's CDR3 is CASSLLAGGRTDTQYF. In DNA form, the CDR3 reads TGTGCCAGCAGCCTCCTAGCGGGGGGGCGCACAGATACGCAGTATTTT.

This clone was observed a handful of times. V is TRBV27 and J is TRBJ2-7; the D call may be TRBD1 or TRBD2 (6 bases each). CDR1 and CDR2 (germline): MNHEY, SMNVEV (reference sequence). Trimming left V 5 bases short and J 3 bases short, with 17 bases between. The CDR3 has 15 amino acids. The CDR3 loop is CASSRRGGGVYEQYF. The CDR3 nucleotides are TGTGCCAGCAGTCGACGTGGGGGCGGGGTCTACGAGCAGTACTTC.

Concerning this clone: The junction does not match germline at one end; this may be a read error. The V and J genes are TRBV18 and TRBJ1-6; 8 nucleotides match TRBD1. Germline assignment: CDR1 KGHSH and CDR2 LQKENI. The CDR3 is 15 residues long. CDR3 protein: CASSPRGQGYSPLHF. Here the CDR3 DNA reads TGTGCCAGCTCACCCCGCGGACAGGGTTATTCGCCCCTCCACTTT.

This clone was detected only a few times. The V call is TRBV12-5, the J call TRBJ1-6, with 7 bases lining up with TRBD1. Germline lookup yields CDR1 LGHNT and CDR2 FRNRAP. CDR3 length equals 16 residues. The V gene end was trimmed by 5 bases and the J gene end by 2 bases; junction bases not matched to a gene: 6. CDR3 in DNA: TGTGCTAGTGGTGAAAGGGGGCAGGCCTATAATTCACCCCTCCACTTT. Translating it yields CASGERGQAYNSPLHF.

The chain couples TRBV5-3 to TRBJ2-1; 7 nucleotides match TRBD2. TRBV5-3 is an ORF, with its function uncertain. The CDR3 spans 16 residues. The V and J ends lost 4 bases and 3 bases, in that order; junction bases with no gene match: 10. The CDR3 protein is CARSRRRTSDYNEQFF. The DNA of the CDR3 is TGTGCCAGAAGCCGACGGAGGACTAGTGACTACAATGAGCAGTTCTTC.

In its sample, this clone was seen once. CDR3 protein: CASSSDSYEQYF. The CDR3 bases are TGTGCCAGCAGCTCCGACAGCTACGAGCAGTACTTC. The chain employs TRBV5-5 and TRBJ2-7, with D perhaps TRBD1 (5 bases). This CDR3 is built from 12 residues. V shed 3 bases and J shed 3 bases, with 7 bases lying between them. The V gene's germline CDR1 is SGHKS and CDR2 YYEKEE (reference sequence).

The V gene is TRBV6-5, the J gene TRBJ2-3; D might be TRBD2 (5 bases). CDR1 and CDR2 (germline): MNHEY, SVGAGI. The V and J ends lost 5 bases and 4 bases respectively, with 10 bases between them. This CDR3 comprises 13 residues. The CDR3 loop is CASSKDWSDTQYF. The CDR3 nucleotides are TGTGCCAGCAGTAAGGACTGGTCAGATACGCAGTATTTT.

This clone has just a few counts. The chain couples TRBV7-9 to TRBJ1-2; 7 bases are shared with TRBD1. With V trimmed by 5 bases and J by 6 bases, 3 bases remained unmatched. Germline loops: CDR1 SEHNR, CDR2 FQNEAQ (reference sequence). This CDR3 is 12 amino acids long. CDR3 residues: CASSPTGDGYTF. Here the CDR3 DNA reads TGTGCCAGCAGCCCCACAGGGGATGGCTACACCTTC.

The chain couples TRBV7-3 to TRBJ1-3; D perhaps matches TRBD1 (5 bases). The length of the CDR3 is 13 residues. Germline lookup yields CDR1 SGHTA and CDR2 FQGTGA. The germline V and J ends were trimmed by 6 bases and 9 bases, with 15 bases remaining between them. The CDR3 here is CASSSGTGGTIYF. CDR3 in DNA: TGTGCCAGCAGTTCTGGTACCGGGGGCACCATATATTTT.

In this sample, this clone turned up a few times. V gene TRBV2 combines with J gene TRBJ1-2; D ambiguous. Trimming stripped 3 bases from V and 3 bases from J, with 5 bases between. Per germline, CDR1 SNHLY and CDR2 FYNNEI. The CDR3 has 12 residues. The CDR3 DNA reads TGTGCCAGCAGTGAGAGGTACTATGGCTACACCTTC. It encodes CASSERYYGYTF.

The V gene is TRBV7-2, the J gene TRBJ2-1, with 9 nucleotides matching TRBD2. The germline gives CDR1 SGHTA, CDR2 FQGNSA. The V segment lost 2 bases and the J segment 12 bases; nucleotides outside the gene matches: 5. This CDR3 has 13 amino acids. CDR3 protein: CASSLRLAGMQFF. The CDR3, as DNA: TGTGCCAGCAGCTTAAGGCTAGCGGGGATGCAGTTCTTC.

The rearrangement joins TRBV5-4 to TRBJ2-6; D is undetermined. Per germline, CDR1 SGHNT and CDR2 YYREEE (reference sequence). This CDR3 is built from 17 residues. V gave up 4 bases and J gave up 0 bases, with 14 bases separating them. This CDR3 is CASSPGVAFSGANVLTF. DNA of the CDR3: TGTGCCAGCAGCCCCGGTGTGGCGTTCTCTGGGGCCAACGTCCTGACTTTC.

This clone has more than one count but fewer than ten. The gene calls are TRBV4-1 and TRBJ2-7; D gene ambiguous. The germline gives CDR1 MGHRA, CDR2 YSYEKL. The CDR3 runs to 13 residues. Deletions cut 1 base from V and 3 bases from J, with 7 bases between. CDR3: CASSQGAYYEQYF. The CDR3 bases are TGCGCCAGCAGCCAAGGGGCCTACTACGAGCAGTACTTC.

The V gene is TRBV10-3, the J gene TRBJ1-5; D unclear. CDR3 length: 16 residues. V shed 2 bases and J shed 2 bases, with 13 bases lying between them. CDR1 and CDR2 from the germline V gene are ENHRY and SYGVKD. CDR3: CAISEAEGAGNQPQHF. The CDR3 nucleotides are TGTGCCATCAGTGAGGCGGAAGGTGCTGGCAATCAGCCCCAGCATTTT.

The chain links TRBV29-1 to TRBJ2-1; TRBD1 matches at 8 bases. The V gene end was trimmed by 4 bases and the J gene end by 8 bases; junction bases not matched to a gene: 10. CDR1 and CDR2 (germline): SQVTM, ANQGSEA. This CDR3 spans 14 amino acids. The CDR3 nucleotides are TGCAGCGTTGGCCCGGGACAGGTCTCGGATGAGCAGTTCTTC. Its translation is CSVGPGQVSDEQFF.

This clone was counted a single time. Written as DNA, the CDR3 is TGTGCCAGTAGTAACGGGGGGGCCGGCCACAATGAGCAGTTCTTC. Protein: CASSNGGAGHNEQFF. This chain links TRBV19 with TRBJ2-1; TRBD2 agrees at 8 bases. CDR1 and CDR2 from the germline V gene are LNHDA and SQIVND (reference sequence). This CDR3 spans 15 amino acids. The V and J ends lost 4 bases and 5 bases, in that order; junction bases with no gene match: 7. Full variable domain (remainder filled in from reference TRBV19 and TRBJ2-1): DGGITQSPKYLFRKEGQNVTLSCEQNLNHDAMYWYRQDPGQGLRLIYYSQIVNDFQKGDIAEGYSVSREKKESFPLTVTSAQKNPTAFYLCASSNGGAGHNEQFFGPGTRLTVL.

The chain combines TRBV6-4 with TRBJ1-1, with D possibly being TRBD1 (5 bases). CDR3 length: 15 residues. Germline CDR1 is MRHNA and CDR2 is SNTAGT. Trimming removed 9 bases from V and 0 bases from J, with 17 bases in between. The CDR3 protein is CARDPGLSMNTEAFF. For the CDR3, the DNA is TGTGCCAGGGACCCGGGACTGAGCATGAACACTGAAGCTTTCTTT.

This chain uses TRBV5-1 with TRBJ2-2; D call uncertain. This CDR3 has 14 residues. The V gene lost 2 bases and the J gene lost 3 bases, with 8 bases spanning the gap. Germline V gene data show CDR1 as SGHRS and CDR2 as YFSETQ. CDR3 sequence reads: CASSFQVDTGELFF. The DNA of the CDR3 is TGCGCCAGCAGCTTTCAGGTAGACACCGGGGAGCTGTTTTTT.

The J gene is TRBJ2-2, the V gene TRBV4-3; 9 nucleotides agree with TRBD2. The germline V gene has CDR1 LGHNA and CDR2 YSLEER. The CDR3 length is 18 residues. J gave up 2 bases and V 0 bases, and 7 bases lay outside the gene matches. The chain's CDR3 is CASSQDVRLAANTGELFF. CDR3 in DNA: TGCGCCAGCAGCCAAGATGTGAGACTAGCGGCCAACACCGGGGAGCTGTTTTTT.

The CDR3 DNA sequence: TGTGCCAGCAGCCGAGGGACTAGCGGAACAGATACGCAGTATTTT. It encodes CASSRGTSGTDTQYF. The chain combines TRBV14 with TRBJ2-3, with 11 bases that match TRBD2. Trimming cost V 4 bases and J 3 bases; bases outside gene matches: 3. The germline CDR1 and CDR2 sequences are SGHDN and FVKESK. This CDR3 has 15 residues. The full variable domain, its missing parts supplied by reference TRBV14 and TRBJ2-3, is EAGVTQFPSHSVIEKGQTVTLRCDPISGHDNLYWYRRVMGKEIKFLLHFVKESKQDESGMPNNRFLAERTGGTYSTLKVQPAELEDSGVYFCASSRGTSGTDTQYFGPGTRLTVL.

This chain uses TRBV15 with TRBJ1-1, with D possibly matching TRBD1 (5 bases). Germline CDR1 is LNHNV and CDR2 is YYDKDF (reference sequence). The CDR3 runs 15 residues. Trimming removed 2 bases from V and 2 bases from J, with 12 bases in between. The CDR3 sequence: CATSRITGGNTEAFF. The CDR3 DNA sequence: TGTGCCACCAGCAGAATTACTGGGGGTAACACTGAAGCTTTCTTT.

This chain connects TRBV5-6 to TRBJ2-7; the D gene is possibly TRBD1 (6 bases). The CDR3 extends over 13 amino acids. V lost 0 bases to trimming and J lost 4 bases, with 8 bases between them. The V gene's germline CDR1 is SGHDT and CDR2 YYEEEE. CDR3 nucleotides: TGTGCCAGCAGCTTGGGGGGGCTTTACGAGCAGTACTTC. It encodes CASSLGGLYEQYF. Full variable domain (outside the CDR3, taken from reference TRBV5-6 and TRBJ2-7): DAGVTQSPTHLIKTRGQQVTLRCSPKSGHDTVSWYQQALGQGPQFIFQYYEEEERQRGNFPDRFSGHQFPNYSSELNVNALLLGDSALYLCASSLGGLYEQYFGPGTRLTVT.

The V call is TRBV4-2, the J call TRBJ2-5; D is unresolved. The V gene's germline CDR1 is LGHNA and CDR2 YNFKEQ. V lost 0 bases and J 6 bases, leaving 5 bases between the germline ends. The CDR3 is 12 amino acids. CDR3 nucleotides: TGTGCCAGCAGCCAAGAAAGAAAGACCCAGTACTTC. It is translated as CASSQERKTQYF.

This rearrangement joins TRBV5-1 to TRBJ1-2; 9 bases are a match to TRBD1. CDR3 length: 15 residues. Looked up from germline, CDR1 is SGHRS and CDR2 is YFSETQ. J was trimmed by 5 bases and V by 4 bases; bases with no gene match: 9. Here the CDR3 reads CASSPGQGTGYGYTF. CDR3 coding DNA: TGCGCCAGCAGCCCCGGACAGGGGACAGGTTATGGCTACACCTTC.

V is TRBV2 and J is TRBJ1-2; 7 positions agree with TRBD1. The germline V gene encodes CDR1 SNHLY and CDR2 FYNNEI. With V trimmed by 4 bases and J by 4 bases, 9 bases remained unmatched. CDR3 length: 15 amino acids. The CDR3 sequence: CASSVVRQGGYGYTF. The DNA for the CDR3 is TGTGCCAGCAGTGTGGTCCGACAGGGAGGCTATGGCTACACCTTC. Filled out from reference TRBV2 and TRBJ1-2, the complete variable domain reads EPEVTQTPSHQVTQMGQEVILRCVPISNHLYFYWYRQILGQKVEFLVSFYNNEISEKSEIFDDQFSVERPDGSNFTLKIRSTKLEDSAMYFCASSVVRQGGYGYTFGSGTRLTVV.

V is TRBV20-1 and J is TRBJ2-7; 9 nucleotides match TRBD1. Trimming cost V 7 bases and J 6 bases; bases outside gene matches: 4. The CDR3 loop spans 11 amino acids. The V gene's germline CDR1 is DFQATT and CDR2 SNEGSKA (reference sequence). DNA of the CDR3: TGCAGTGGGACAGGGGAGGTCGAGCAGTACTTC. Translated: CSGTGEVEQYF.

This clone was recorded once. The chain combines TRBV4-3 with TRBJ2-7, with D possibly being TRBD2 (6 bases). Germline-derived CDR1 and CDR2 are LGHNA and YSLEER. Trimming took 1 base from V and 3 from J, leaving 10 bases between them. The CDR3 is 14 residues long. The CDR3 spells CASSQGVRDYEQYF. CDR3 in DNA: TGCGCCAGCAGCCAAGGGGTGCGGGACTACGAGCAGTACTTC.

The chain joins TRBV11-2 to TRBJ2-3; 7 bases are shared with TRBD2. Germline lookup yields CDR1 SGHAT and CDR2 FQNNGV. The J segment lost 2 bases and the V segment lost 4 bases, leaving 6 bases of the junction unmatched. This CDR3 region has 15 residues. The CDR3 loop reads CASSSNGGFTDTQYF. CDR3 in DNA: TGTGCCAGCAGCTCCAACGGGGGGTTCACAGATACGCAGTATTTT.